This passage covers 6 T cell receptor beta chains from one sample sequenced in a study of cytomegalovirus exposure and HLA in healthy donors. Primers included in the PCR were 60 Vbeta and 13 Jbeta primers. Measured with immunoSEQ multiplex PCR; TCRdb has only the in-frame clones, and not every one. Of roughly 200,000 clones listed, nearly 80% are singletons. The source material was PBMCs. Every receptor here comes from a female donor in good health and CMV-seronegative.

The genes are TRBV2 and TRBJ1-4; 8 bases are a match to TRBD1. Germline CDR1 SNHLY, CDR2 FYNNEI. V gave up 4 bases and J gave up 7 bases; unmatched junction bases: 8. The CDR3 consists of 15 residues. The chain's CDR3 is CASSASRGRGEKLFF. The CDR3 DNA follows: TGTGCCAGCAGTGCTTCCAGGGGGCGGGGTGAAAAACTGTTTTTT.

The rearrangement uses TRBV5-1 and TRBJ2-1, with 12 bases identical to TRBD2. CDR3 size: 15 residues. Looked up from germline, CDR1 is SGHRS and CDR2 is YFSETQ. Trimming cost V 0 bases and J 8 bases; bases outside gene matches: 3. The CDR3, as DNA: TGCGCCAGCAGCTTGGCGAGACTAGCGGGAGATGAGCAGTTCTTC. It codes for CASSLARLAGDEQFF.

This clone appeared a few times. The chain is built from TRBV7-9 and TRBJ2-3; TRBD1 matches at 7 bases. This CDR3 is 16 amino acids long. The ends lost 1 base at V and 2 bases at J; junction bases unmatched: 6. Germline CDR1 reads SEHNR; CDR2 reads FQNEAQ (reference sequence). CDR3 amino acids: CASSLGDREITDTQYF. In DNA, the CDR3 is TGTGCCAGCAGCTTAGGCGACAGGGAAATCACAGATACGCAGTATTTT.

V and J are TRBV7-9 and TRBJ2-5; TRBD2 might be the D (5 bases). Trimming took off 4 bases at V and 5 bases at J, with 17 bases between the two ends. Germline values: CDR1 SEHNR, CDR2 FQNEAQ (reference sequence). The CDR3 sequence is 15 residues long. CDR3 in DNA: TGTGCCAGCAGCTCAACCGGGGTTAAGAGGGAGACCCAGTACTTC. Residues: CASSSTGVKRETQYF.

Written as DNA, the CDR3 is TGTGCCAGCAGTTCGACTAGCGGCTCCTACGAGCAGTACTTC. Its translation is CASSSTSGSYEQYF. This rearrangement joins TRBV27 to TRBJ2-7; 9 bases fit TRBD2. The germline V gene has CDR1 MNHEY and CDR2 SMNVEV (reference sequence). The CDR3 is 14 amino acids. V gave up 4 bases and J gave up 0 bases; unmatched junction bases: 1.

CDR3 bases: TGTGCCAGCAGTGACAGGGCGTATAGCAATCAGCCCCAGCATTTT. Residues: CASSDRAYSNQPQHF. The J gene is TRBJ1-5, the V gene TRBV27, with TRBD1 identical over 7 bases. Germline trimming cut 5 bases from V and 0 bases from J; bases unmatched to any gene: 4. The CDR3 contains 15 residues. The germline V gene encodes CDR1 MNHEY and CDR2 SMNVEV (reference sequence).